Included here is one T cell receptor (beta chain) sequence, with context. What it binds is unknown. The TCRbeta library was prepared with unique molecular identifiers. TCRdb processed the PCR reads anew with MiXCR; each CDR3 protein has one entry. The data contain 540,000 or so distinct CDR3 sequences, approximately 22% of them singletons. The data belong to a study of T-cell reconstitution after alpha-beta-depleted transplantation in children. General study findings and limits: The study reportedly traced alpha-beta T cells about two months after transplant to several hundred expanded graft clones. T-cell counts and diversity were attributed mostly to newly produced T cells one year after transplant.

Looked up from germline, CDR1 is DFQATT and CDR2 is SNEGSKA (reference sequence). The CDR3 is 13 residues long. Trimming shortened V by 6 bases and J by 2 bases, and 14 bases separated the two germline ends. V and J are TRBV20-1 and TRBJ2-7; a possible D gene is TRBD1 (6 bases). This receptor was obtained from a boy under two years old who had a stem cell transplant for acute myeloid leukemia, so the T cells may come from the graft donor. The sequenced sample was PBMCs, mostly from graft donor cells, obtained 360 days after TCRalphabeta/CD19-depleted stem cell transplant. CDR3 protein: CSARQDRTYEQYV. The DNA for the CDR3 is TGCAGTGCGCGGCAGGACAGAACCTACGAGCAGTACGTC.